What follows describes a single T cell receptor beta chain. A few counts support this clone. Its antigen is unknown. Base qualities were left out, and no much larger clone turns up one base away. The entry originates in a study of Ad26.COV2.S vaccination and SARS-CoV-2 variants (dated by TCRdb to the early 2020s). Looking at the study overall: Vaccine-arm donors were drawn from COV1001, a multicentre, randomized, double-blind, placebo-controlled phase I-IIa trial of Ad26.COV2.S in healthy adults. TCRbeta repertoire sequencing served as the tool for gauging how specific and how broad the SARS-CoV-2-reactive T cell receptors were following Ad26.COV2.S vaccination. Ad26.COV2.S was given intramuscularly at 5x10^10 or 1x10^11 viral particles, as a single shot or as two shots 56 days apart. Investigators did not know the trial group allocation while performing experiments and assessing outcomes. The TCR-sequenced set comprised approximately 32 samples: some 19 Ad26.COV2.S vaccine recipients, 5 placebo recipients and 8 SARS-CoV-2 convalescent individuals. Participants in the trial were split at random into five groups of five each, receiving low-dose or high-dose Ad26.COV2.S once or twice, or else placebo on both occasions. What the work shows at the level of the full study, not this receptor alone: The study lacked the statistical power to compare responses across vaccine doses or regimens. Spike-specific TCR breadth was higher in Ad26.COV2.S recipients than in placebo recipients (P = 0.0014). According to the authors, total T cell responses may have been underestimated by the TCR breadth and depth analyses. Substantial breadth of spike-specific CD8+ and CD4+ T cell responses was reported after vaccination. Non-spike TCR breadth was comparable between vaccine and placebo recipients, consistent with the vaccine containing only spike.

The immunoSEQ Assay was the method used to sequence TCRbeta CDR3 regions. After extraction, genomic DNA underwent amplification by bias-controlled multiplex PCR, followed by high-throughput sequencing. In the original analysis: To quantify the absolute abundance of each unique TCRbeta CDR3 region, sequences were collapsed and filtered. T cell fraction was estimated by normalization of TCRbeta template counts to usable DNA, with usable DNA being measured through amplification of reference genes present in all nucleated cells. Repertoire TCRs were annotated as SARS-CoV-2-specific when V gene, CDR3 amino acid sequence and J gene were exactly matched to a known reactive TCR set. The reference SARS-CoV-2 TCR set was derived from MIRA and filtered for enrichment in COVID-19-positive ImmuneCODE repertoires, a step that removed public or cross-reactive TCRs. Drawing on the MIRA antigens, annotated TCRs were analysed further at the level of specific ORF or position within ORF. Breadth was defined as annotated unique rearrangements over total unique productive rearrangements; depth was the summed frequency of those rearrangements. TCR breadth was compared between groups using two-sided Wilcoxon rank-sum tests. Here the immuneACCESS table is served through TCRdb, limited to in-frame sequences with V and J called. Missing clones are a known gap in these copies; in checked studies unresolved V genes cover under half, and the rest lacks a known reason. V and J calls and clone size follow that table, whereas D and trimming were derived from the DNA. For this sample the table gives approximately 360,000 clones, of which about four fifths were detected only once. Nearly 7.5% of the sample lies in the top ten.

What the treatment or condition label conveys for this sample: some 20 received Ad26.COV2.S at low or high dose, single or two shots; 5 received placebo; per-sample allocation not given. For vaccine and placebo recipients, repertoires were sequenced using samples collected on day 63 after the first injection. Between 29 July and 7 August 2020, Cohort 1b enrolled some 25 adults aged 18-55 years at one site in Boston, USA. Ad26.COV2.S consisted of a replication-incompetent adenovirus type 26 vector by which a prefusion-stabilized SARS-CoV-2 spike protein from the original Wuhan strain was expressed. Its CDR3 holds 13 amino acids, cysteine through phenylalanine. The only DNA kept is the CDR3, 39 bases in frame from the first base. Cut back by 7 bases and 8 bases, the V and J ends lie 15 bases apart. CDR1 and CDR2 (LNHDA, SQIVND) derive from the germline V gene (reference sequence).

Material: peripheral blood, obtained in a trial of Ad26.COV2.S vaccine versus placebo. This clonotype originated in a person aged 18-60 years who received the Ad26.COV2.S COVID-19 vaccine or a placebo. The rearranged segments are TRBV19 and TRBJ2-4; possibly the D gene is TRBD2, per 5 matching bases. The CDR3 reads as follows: CASTTRGRDIQYF. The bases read TGTGCCAGTACCACACGAGGGCGCGACATTCAGTACTTC.